The 15 T cell receptor beta chains reported below all come from one sample, sequenced in a study of cytomegalovirus exposure and HLA in healthy donors. PCR amplification relied on 60 Vbeta primers (plus 13 Jbeta primers). Produced via immunoSEQ multiplex PCR; TCRdb's table is partial and in-frame only. The sample lists 120,000 to 150,000 clones; around 80% were seen once. What was sequenced was PBMCs. Receptor source: a man younger than 35 in good health and CMV-seropositive.

The V call is TRBV4-1, the J call TRBJ2-1, with 10 nucleotides matching TRBD1. CDR1 is MGHRA, CDR2 YSYEKL, per germline. This CDR3 contains 15 residues. With 3 bases clipped from V and 6 bases from J, the junction kept 5 bases outside the gene matches. The CDR3 bases are TGCGCCAGCAGCCAGGCCGGGACAGGGGCCAATGAGCAGTTCTTC. It encodes CASSQAGTGANEQFF.

This chain joins TRBV6-1 and TRBJ1-4; D is unclear. CDR3 size: 15 residues. Germline V gene sequence: CDR1 MNHNS, CDR2 SASEGT. The V end lost 8 bases, the J end lost 11 bases, and 24 bases lay between the germline ends. The chain's CDR3 is CASAGVGGYAGKLFF. Here the CDR3 DNA reads TGTGCCAGCGCCGGGGTTGGAGGGTACGCGGGCAAACTGTTTTTT.

The J gene is TRBJ2-7, the V gene TRBV11-3, with TRBD2 matching over 7 bases. Germline CDR1 SGHNT, CDR2 YENEEA. The length of the CDR3 is 14 residues. V shed 7 bases and J 3 bases; nucleotides not matched to a gene: 9. In DNA, the CDR3 is TGTGCCAGCATCCAGATCGGGGGGAGCTACGAGCAGTACTTC. Its translation is CASIQIGGSYEQYF.

This clone was seen only once. The rearrangement joins TRBV14 to TRBJ2-5; tentative D call: TRBD2 (6 bases). The V end was cut by 0 bases, the J end by 11 bases, with 16 bases between. CDR3 size: 14 residues. Germline CDR1 and CDR2: SGHDN and FVKESK. The CDR3 region has the DNA TGTGCCAGCAGCCAAGACCGGACATGGAGCGGGCAGTACTTC. This codes for CASSQDRTWSGQYF.

The chain is built from TRBV25-1 and TRBJ1-1; D not certain. CDR1 is MGHDK, CDR2 SYGVNS, per germline. With 4 bases removed from V and 3 bases from J, the gap between germline ends came to 15 bases. This CDR3 is 15 amino acids long. The CDR3 is CASSATALRDTEAFF. In DNA, the CDR3 is TGTGCCAGCAGTGCCACAGCGCTGAGGGACACTGAAGCTTTCTTT.

This clone was counted once. The genes are TRBV5-6 and TRBJ2-2; TRBD2 agrees at 15 bases. CDR1 and CDR2 (germline): SGHDT, YYEEEE. Unmatched junction bases numbered 8, after V lost 4 bases and J lost 4 bases. CDR3 size: 18 residues. CDR3 coding DNA: TGTGCCAGCAGCCGCCCGGGACTAGCGGGAGGAGGCACCGGGGAGCTGTTTTTT. Translation gives CASSRPGLAGGGTGELFF.

This rearrangement joins TRBV5-6 to TRBJ2-7; D is perhaps TRBD1 (5 bases). Trimming shortened V by 4 bases and J by 3 bases, and 8 bases separated the two germline ends. Germline V lookup: CDR1 SGHDT, CDR2 YYEEEE. This CDR3 is 12 amino acids long. For the CDR3, the DNA is TGTGCCAGCAGCCGACAGTACTACGAGCAGTACTTC. It codes for CASSRQYYEQYF.

The chain links TRBV4-2 to TRBJ2-2; TRBD2 matches 11 bases. The V segment lost 8 bases and the J segment 5 bases; nucleotides outside the gene matches: 7. Germline values: CDR1 LGHNA, CDR2 YNFKEQ. The CDR3 runs 15 residues. CDR3 in amino acids: CASVRGLADTGELFF. DNA for the CDR3: TGTGCCAGCGTCCGGGGACTAGCGGATACCGGGGAGCTGTTTTTT.

CDR3 sequence reads: CASSLGQGSNSYEQYF. The CDR3 nucleotides read TGTGCCAGCTCCCTTGGACAGGGTTCGAACTCCTACGAGCAGTACTTC. The gene calls are TRBV18 and TRBJ2-7; TRBD1 aligns across 8 bases. The germline V gene encodes CDR1 KGHSH and CDR2 LQKENI. The CDR3 is 16 amino acids. Trimming at V came to 6 bases and at J to 0 bases, leaving 10 bases not matched to a gene.

The chain joins TRBV28 to TRBJ1-5; D is unclear. The CDR3 runs 16 residues. Germline V CDR1 and CDR2: MDHEN, SYDVKM. Between the trimmed V and J ends, which lost 6 bases and 1 base, there was a span of 16 bases. CDR3 sequence (DNA): TGTGCCAGCAGCTCTACCGCATCGGGGAGCAATCAGCCCCAGCATTTT. It is translated as CASSSTASGSNQPQHF.

The table lists this clone with a count of one. The chain couples TRBV5-4 to TRBJ1-3, with D possibly matching TRBD1 (5 bases). The V and J ends lost 4 bases and 4 bases respectively, with 15 bases between them. The CDR3 extends over 15 amino acids. In germline, CDR1 is SGHNT, CDR2 YYREEE (reference sequence). CDR3 amino acids: CASSLGGVNGNTIYF. DNA for the CDR3: TGTGCCAGCAGCCTTGGGGGGGTCAACGGAAACACCATATATTTT.

Remarks on this clone: This is likely a read error, given that the CDR3 carries no conserved phenylalanine or tryptophan at its end. J is TRBJ2-7 and V is TRBV30; D uncertain. CDR3 length equals 11 residues. Trimming removed 7 bases at V and 3 bases at J, with 10 bases between. Germline CDR1 is GTSNPN and CDR2 is SVGIG (reference sequence). The CDR3: CASQHNYEQYL. The CDR3 DNA follows: TGTGCCTCTCAACACAACTACGAGCAGTACCTC.

In regard to this clone: The same CDR3 can be traced to other DNA sequences in this sample. The chain couples TRBV30 to TRBJ1-1; 9 positions match TRBD1. Trimming removed 5 bases from V and 4 bases from J; junction bases left unmatched: 5. The germline V gene encodes CDR1 GTSNPN and CDR2 SVGIG (reference sequence). This CDR3 contains 13 residues. The CDR3 loop reads CAWGRQGGTEAFF. For the CDR3, the DNA is TGTGCCTGGGGAAGACAGGGGGGCACTGAAGCTTTCTTT.

This chain uses TRBV5-6 with TRBJ2-2, with 9 bases that match TRBD2. Germline V gene data show CDR1 as SGHDT and CDR2 as YYEEEE. V lost 1 base and J lost 7; bases outside the gene matches: 8. The CDR3 is 16 amino acids. The DNA of the CDR3 is TGTGCCAGCAGCTTGAGGGGGACTAGCATCGGCGGGGAGCTGTTTTTT. Translating it yields CASSLRGTSIGGELFF.

Worth noting for this clone: Compared with germline, one end of the junction differs, possibly owing to a read error. V gene TRBV29-1 combines with J gene TRBJ1-2, with D possibly TRBD1 on 6 matching bases. CDR3 length: 11 residues. Germline V gene sequence: CDR1 SQVTM, CDR2 ANQGSEA. CDR3 bases: TGCAGCGTTGAGCGCCAGGGGAAAAACGCCTTC. Translation gives CSVERQGKNAF.